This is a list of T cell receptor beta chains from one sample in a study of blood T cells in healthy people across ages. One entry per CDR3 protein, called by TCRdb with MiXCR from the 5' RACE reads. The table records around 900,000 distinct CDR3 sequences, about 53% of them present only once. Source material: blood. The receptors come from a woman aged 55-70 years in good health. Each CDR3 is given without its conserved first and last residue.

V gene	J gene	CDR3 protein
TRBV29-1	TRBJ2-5	SVVGARETQY
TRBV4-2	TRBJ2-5	ASSRRQGQETQY
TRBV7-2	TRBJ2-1	ASSSNRTSGRRGRGNEQF
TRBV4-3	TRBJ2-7	ASSQFLAGGSSYEQY
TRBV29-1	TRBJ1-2	SVGAGRDYGYT
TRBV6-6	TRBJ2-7	ASSYSGDSPYEQY
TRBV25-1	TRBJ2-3	ASSGQLRQASTDTQY
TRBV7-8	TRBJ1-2	ASSLELNLYGYT
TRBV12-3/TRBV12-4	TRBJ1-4	ASRARGPGEKLF
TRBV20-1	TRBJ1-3	SARDRDAGNTIY
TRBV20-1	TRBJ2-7	SAGILGGSPYEQY
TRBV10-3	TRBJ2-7	AISEGQAVNEQY
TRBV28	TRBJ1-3	ASSPRRGENTIY
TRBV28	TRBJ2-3	ASSQQRDTQY
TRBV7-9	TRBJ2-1	ASSLASSWIHEQF
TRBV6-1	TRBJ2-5	ASETVGVTQY
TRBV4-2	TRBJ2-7	ASSQGSAGGPLYEQY
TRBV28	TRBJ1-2	ASSSNGGVRYYGYT
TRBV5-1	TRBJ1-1	ASSLEGSETF
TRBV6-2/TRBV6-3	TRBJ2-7	ASRSPGLAGKTYEQY
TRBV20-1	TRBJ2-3	SATAHASLGNTDTQY
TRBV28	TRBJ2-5	ASSFGGMMGEQY
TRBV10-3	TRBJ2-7	AISLKDEQY
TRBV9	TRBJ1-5	ASSPSVANQPQH
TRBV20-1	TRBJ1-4	SARSGPSGEKLF
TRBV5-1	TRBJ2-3	ASSLSAGMGDTQY
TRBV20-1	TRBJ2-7	SARKEAYEQY
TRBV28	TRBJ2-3	ASSSVLAGVNTDTQY
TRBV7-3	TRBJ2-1	ASSSPWGAHSEQF
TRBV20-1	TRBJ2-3	SARPYRGGTDTQY
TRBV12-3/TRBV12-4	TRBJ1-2	ASSPRSSYGYT
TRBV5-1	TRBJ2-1	ASSLLVLNEQF
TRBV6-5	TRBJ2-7	ASSYVHNLDEQY
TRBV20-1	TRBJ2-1	SAARGTNEQF
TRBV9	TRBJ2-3	ASNSPRQY
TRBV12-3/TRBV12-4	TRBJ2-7	ASSLGTSVTYEQY
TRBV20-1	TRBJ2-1	SAPSGAWGNEQF
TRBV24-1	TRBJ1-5	ATQGSNQPQH
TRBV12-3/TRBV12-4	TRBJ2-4	ASTPGAKNIQY